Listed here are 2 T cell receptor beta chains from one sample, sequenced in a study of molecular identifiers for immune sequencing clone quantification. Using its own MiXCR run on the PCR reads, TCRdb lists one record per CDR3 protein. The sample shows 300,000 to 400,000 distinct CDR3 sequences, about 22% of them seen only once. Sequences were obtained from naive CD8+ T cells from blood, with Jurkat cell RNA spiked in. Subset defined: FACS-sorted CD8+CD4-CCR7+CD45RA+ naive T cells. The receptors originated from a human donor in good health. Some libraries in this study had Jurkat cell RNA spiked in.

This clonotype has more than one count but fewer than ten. CDR3: CASSVGDRAREQYF. As DNA, the CDR3 is TGTGCCAGCAGCGTAGGGGACAGGGCGCGTGAGCAGTACTTC. This sequence joins TRBV9 and TRBJ2-7, with 9 bases identical to TRBD1. Germline lookup yields CDR1 SGDLS and CDR2 YYNGEE. V dropped 0 bases and J dropped 7; count of bases not matched to a gene: 5. The CDR3 totals 14 residues.

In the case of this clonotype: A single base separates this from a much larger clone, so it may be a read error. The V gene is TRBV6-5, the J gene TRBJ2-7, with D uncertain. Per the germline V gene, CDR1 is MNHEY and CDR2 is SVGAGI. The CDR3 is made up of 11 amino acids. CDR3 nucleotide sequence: TGTGCCTGCAGTAACAGCTACGAGCAGTACTTC. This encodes CACSNSYEQYF.